Shown below are 4 T cell receptor beta chains from a single sample sequenced in a study of CD8+CD57+ T cells in acquired aplastic anemia (dated by TCRdb to the late 2010s). Sequencing used an Illumina HiSeq 2000. Genomic DNA was used as template for profiling of TCR beta VDJ combinations and CDR3 sequences. TCRdb cleaned the public reads at Q25 with fastp, built clones with MiXCR and kept in-frame beta chains. Rows are combined by CDR3 protein, so each entry shows the most common genes and DNA. Recorded for this sample are roughly 120,000 distinct CDR3 sequences; under 60% of them occurred a single time. Around 27% of the sample lies in the top ten. Patients chosen for sequencing had shown expansion of CD8+CD57+ cells by flow cytometry. The sequencing sample was made of sorted CD4+, CD8+, or CD8+CD57+ T cells (not recorded which) from PBMCs. These receptors all stem from a human donor with aplastic anemia.

As concerns this clonotype: This clone may be a read error of a much larger clone one base away. The V gene is TRBV7-3, the J gene TRBJ1-2; possible D gene TRBD1, 6 bases. Trimming pared 4 bases from V and 8 bases from J, leaving 20 bases between. Per germline, CDR1 SGHTA and CDR2 FQGTGA. The length of the CDR3 is 15 residues. CDR3 protein: CASSWSGDSARGYTF. CDR3 nucleotides: TGTGCCAGCAGCTGGTCAGGGGACTCTGCGAGAGGCTACACCTTC.

In its sample, this clonotype was seen a few times. The rearrangement joins TRBV5-6 to TRBJ2-7, with 11 bases identical to TRBD1. Germline V gene data show CDR1 as SGHDT and CDR2 as YYEEEE. The CDR3 contains 14 residues. Trimming took 4 bases from V and 2 from J; bases not matched to a gene: 2. This CDR3 is CASSAGQGAYEQYF. The CDR3, as DNA: TGTGCCAGCAGCGCGGGACAGGGGGCCTACGAGCAGTACTTC.

There are many counts of this clonotype. The V call is TRBV20-1, the J call TRBJ2-7; D uncertain. CDR1 and CDR2 from the germline V gene are DFQATT and SNEGSKA (reference sequence). This CDR3 contains 15 residues. Trimming shortened V by 6 bases and J by 0 bases, and 18 bases separated the two germline ends. CDR3 sequence reads: CSASSSPTFSYEQYF. The CDR3 bases are TGCAGTGCCAGCAGTTCCCCGACTTTCTCCTACGAGCAGTACTTC.

The chain links TRBV7-3 to TRBJ2-2; 7 bases map to TRBD2. V shed 7 bases and J 8 bases; nucleotides not matched to a gene: 16. The CDR3 is 16 residues long. Germline assignment: CDR1 SGHTA and CDR2 FQGTGA. CDR3 nucleotide sequence: TGTGCCAGCACCCGACTAGCACCCGTTACGGTGGGGGAGCTGTTTTTT. Its protein is CASTRLAPVTVGELFF.